Each of the 9 T cell receptor beta chains below was sequenced from the same sample in a study of radiation and T cells in renal cell carcinoma. The time point was: blood 4 weeks post-SBRT, at nephrectomy. Treatment in this sample: 15 Gy SBRT to primary tumor, nephrectomy 4 weeks later. Here immunoSEQ multiplex PCR was the method, and the copy in TCRdb shows in-frame clones only, minus some. The sample lists roughly 45,000 clones, around four fifths occurring once. The material was blood, obtained from a patient whose treatment included radiotherapy and nephrectomy. These receptors originate from a woman between 65 and 79 years old with renal cell carcinoma.

V is TRBV11-2 and J is TRBJ2-7, with 9 bases lining up with TRBD1. The CDR3 covers 14 residues. Germline trimming cut 5 bases from V and 1 base from J; bases unmatched to any gene: 3. Germline CDR1 SGHAT, CDR2 FQNNGV. CDR3 protein: CASSQDRGSYEQYF. CDR3 nucleotides: TGTGCCAGCAGCCAGGACAGGGGTTCCTACGAGCAGTACTTC.

The chain links TRBV7-3 to TRBJ1-2; 10 nucleotides align to TRBD1. Trimming removed 5 bases from V and 2 bases from J; junction bases left unmatched: 8. The CDR3 length is 16 residues. CDR1 and CDR2 from the germline V gene are SGHTA and FQGTGA. The CDR3: CASSAPRTGGNYGYTF. The DNA of the CDR3 is TGTGCCAGCAGCGCTCCCCGGACAGGGGGAAACTATGGCTACACCTTC. Based on the CDR3 plus reference TRBV7-3 and TRBJ1-2, the full variable domain is GAGVSQTPSNKVTEKGKYVELRCDPISGHTALYWYRQSLGQGPEFLIYFQGTGAADDSGLPNDRFFAVRPEGSVSTLKIQRTERGDSAVYLCASSAPRTGGNYGYTFGSGTRLTVV.

CDR3 sequence reads: CASSRSGRGYNEQFF. The CDR3 DNA reads TGCGCCAGCAGCCGTAGCGGGAGAGGGTACAATGAGCAGTTCTTC. The rearrangement joins TRBV4-3 to TRBJ2-1; the match to TRBD2 covers 9 bases. V shed 4 bases and J 4 bases; nucleotides not matched to a gene: 5. The CDR3 sequence is 15 residues long. CDR1 and CDR2 from the germline V gene are LGHNA and YSLEER.

This clone turned up a few times. The V call is TRBV21-1, the J call TRBJ1-1; the D call in the table, TRBD1, was not verified against the DNA. TRBV21-1 is assigned pseudogene status. The CDR3 length is 12 residues. The CDR3, as DNA: TGTGCCAGCAGCAAATGGGGCCATGAAGCTTTCTTT. It is translated as CASSKWGHEAFF.

This chain links TRBV7-8 with TRBJ2-5; TRBD2 might be the D (6 bases). V was cut by 3 bases and J by 4 bases, with 9 bases left in between. This CDR3 is 13 amino acids long. From germline, CDR1 is SGHVS and CDR2 FQNEAQ. CDR3 in DNA: TGTGCCAGCAGCTTTATCGGGGGAGAGACCCAGTACTTC. It codes for CASSFIGGETQYF.

The rearrangement uses TRBV9 and TRBJ2-1; D is uncertain. This CDR3 has 14 amino acids. Trimming stripped 0 bases from V and 0 bases from J, with 4 bases between. CDR1 and CDR2 from the germline V gene are SGDLS and YYNGEE. The CDR3, as DNA: TGTGCCAGCAGCGTAGCGGACTCCTACAATGAGCAGTTCTTC. Encoded protein: CASSVADSYNEQFF. The complete variable domain, with remaining parts taken from reference TRBV9 and TRBJ2-1, reads DSGVTQTPKHLITATGQRVTLRCSPRSGDLSVYWYQQSLDQGLQFLIQYYNGEERAKGNILERFSAQQFPDLHSELNLSSLELGDSALYFCASSVADSYNEQFFGPGTRLTVL.

V gene TRBV7-9 combines with J gene TRBJ1-3, with D perhaps matching TRBD1 (5 bases). V lost 4 bases and J 8 bases, leaving 12 bases between the germline ends. The germline V gene encodes CDR1 SEHNR and CDR2 FQNEAQ (reference sequence). The CDR3 has 13 amino acids. CDR3 DNA sequence: TGTGCCAGCAGCTCAAGACAGAGGGACACCATATATTTT. This gives the protein CASSSRQRDTIYF. Full variable domain (rest looked up from reference TRBV7-9 and TRBJ1-3): DTGVSQNPRHKITKRGQNVTFRCDPISEHNRLYWYRQTLGQGPEFLTYFQNEAQLEKSRLLSDRFSAERPKGSFSTLEIQRTEQGDSAMYLCASSSRQRDTIYFGEGSWLTVV.

A single count supports this clone. The J gene is TRBJ1-4, the V gene TRBV6-5; 10 positions agree with TRBD1. Germline V lookup: CDR1 MNHEY, CDR2 SVGAGI. Germline trimming cut 6 bases from V and 5 bases from J; bases unmatched to any gene: 6. The CDR3 consists of 15 residues. CDR3: CASSLGTGENEKLFF. In nucleotides, the CDR3 is TGTGCCAGCAGCCTTGGGACAGGGGAGAATGAAAAACTGTTTTTT.

This clone was seen a few times. The chain joins TRBV10-3 to TRBJ2-2; 9 bases are a match to TRBD1. The CDR3 is made up of 14 amino acids. Germline-derived CDR1 and CDR2 are ENHRY and SYGVKD. The ends lost 10 bases at V and 4 bases at J; junction bases unmatched: 7. CDR3 DNA: TGTGCCACAAGGACACAGGGGGCCACCGGGGAGCTGTTTTTT. Translating gives CATRTQGATGELFF.